The 13 T cell receptor beta chains given below trace back to one sample, sequenced in a study of blood T cell repertoires in COVID-19. This table comes from immunoSEQ multiplex PCR, and its TCRdb copy is limited to in-frame clones, with some not included. The sample records about 45,000 clones, over 70% being singletons. Specimen: peripheral blood. These receptor sequences come from a man between 65 and 85 years old with acute or convalescent COVID-19.

This chain links TRBV19 with TRBJ1-4; 7 bases map to TRBD1. This CDR3 has 18 amino acids. V dropped 6 bases and J dropped 0; count of bases not matched to a gene: 13. CDR1 is LNHDA and CDR2 is SQIVND in the germline V gene (reference sequence). The CDR3 loop reads CASRPQGQSTPTNEKLFF. As DNA, the CDR3 is TGTGCCAGTAGGCCCCAGGGACAGTCGACTCCAACTAATGAAAAACTGTTTTTT.

This chain uses TRBV5-8 with TRBJ1-2; TRBD1 aligns across 7 bases. This CDR3 spans 15 amino acids. Germline values: CDR1 SGHTS, CDR2 YDEGEE. The junction had 12 bases not matched to a gene; V was cut back by 5 bases and J by 5 bases. CDR3 amino acids: CASRHRDRDPYGYTF. The CDR3 region has the DNA TGTGCCAGCAGACATAGAGACAGGGATCCGTATGGCTACACCTTC.

The chain employs TRBV29-1 and TRBJ2-5; D perhaps matches TRBD1 (5 bases). Deletions cut 4 bases from V and 1 base from J, with 7 bases between. CDR1 is SQVTM, CDR2 ANQGSEA, per germline. The CDR3 spans 12 residues. The CDR3 DNA reads TGCAGCGTTGGGGGCTTCCAAGAGACCCAGTACTTC. This codes for CSVGGFQETQYF.

This clone was detected a few times. V and J are TRBV19 and TRBJ1-3; D gene ambiguous. The germline V gene has CDR1 LNHDA and CDR2 SQIVND (reference sequence). This CDR3 region has 15 residues. V was cut by 0 bases and J by 0 bases, with 6 bases left in between. This CDR3 reads CASSIEPSSGNTIYF. Written as DNA, the CDR3 is TGTGCCAGTAGTATAGAGCCGAGCTCTGGAAACACCATATATTTT.

The chain is built from TRBV18 and TRBJ2-1; 7 bases map to TRBD1. The V segment lost 6 bases and the J segment 7 bases; nucleotides outside the gene matches: 3. The CDR3 totals 12 residues. Germline V gene lookup returns CDR1 KGHSH and CDR2 LQKENI. CDR3 residues: CASSVGQNEQFF. CDR3 nucleotides: TGTGCCAGCTCCGTGGGACAGAATGAGCAGTTCTTC.

The chain joins TRBV7-9 to TRBJ1-1, with D possibly matching TRBD1 (5 bases). Per the germline V gene, CDR1 is SEHNR and CDR2 is FQNEAQ (reference sequence). Trimming stripped 2 bases from V and 0 bases from J, with 13 bases between. The CDR3 sequence is 16 residues long. The CDR3 spells CASSLRGDSMNTEAFF. The CDR3 coding sequence is TGTGCCAGCAGCTTAAGAGGGGACTCCATGAACACTGAAGCTTTCTTT.

J is TRBJ1-2 and V is TRBV7-2; D is uncertain. The CDR3 has 13 residues. The V gene's germline CDR1 is SGHTA and CDR2 FQGNSA. Trimming took 5 bases from V and 4 from J, leaving 11 bases between them. CDR3 loop: CASSPTVTYGYTF. The CDR3 DNA follows: TGTGCCAGCAGCCCAACAGTAACCTATGGCTACACCTTC.

V gene TRBV21-1 combines with J gene TRBJ2-1; the D call in the table, TRBD1, was not verified against the DNA. TRBV21-1 is a pseudogene segment. The CDR3 sequence is 16 residues long. CDR3 DNA sequence: TGTGCCAGCAGCGATGGAGGGGGACAGGGCTACAATGAGCAGTTCTTC. Its protein product is CASSDGGGQGYNEQFF.

The rearrangement links TRBV2 to TRBJ2-1; tentative D call: TRBD2 (5 bases). Trimming cost V 1 base and J 9 bases, with 16 bases left between them. CDR1 and CDR2 (germline): SNHLY, FYNNEI. The length of the CDR3 is 15 residues. The CDR3 region is CASSEVIEGYVEQFF. For the CDR3, the DNA is TGTGCCAGCAGTGAAGTAATTGAGGGCTACGTTGAGCAGTTCTTC.

In its sample, this clone was seen a few times. The chain combines TRBV12-3 or TRBV12-4 with TRBJ1-6, with no clear D. V lost 6 bases and J 7 bases, leaving 10 bases between the germline ends. CDR3 length: 13 amino acids. CDR3 sequence: CASSLTRNSPLHF. In nucleotides, the CDR3 is TGTGCCAGCAGCTTAACCCGGAATTCACCCCTCCACTTT.

The V gene is TRBV7-9, the J gene TRBJ2-3, with D tentatively TRBD2 (5 bases). The V gene's germline CDR1 is SEHNR and CDR2 FQNEAQ (reference sequence). Trimming cost V 1 base and J 2 bases, with 10 bases left between them. The CDR3 runs to 15 residues. CDR3 nucleotide sequence: TGTGCCAGCAGCTTAGGAGGGCTTCTCACAGATACGCAGTATTTT. It is translated as CASSLGGLLTDTQYF.

The chain links TRBV27 to TRBJ1-3; D is uncertain. Germline assignment: CDR1 MNHEY and CDR2 SMNVEV (reference sequence). The V end lost 2 bases, the J end lost 4 bases, and 12 bases lay between the germline ends. The CDR3 consists of 15 residues. The CDR3 loop is CASSLRSGLGNTIYF. CDR3 nucleotides: TGTGCCAGCAGTTTACGGAGTGGCCTGGGAAACACCATATATTTT.

The J gene is TRBJ1-6, the V gene TRBV2; D remains unclear. Trimming shortened V by 4 bases and J by 4 bases, and 11 bases separated the two germline ends. The CDR3 is 15 residues long. Germline lookup yields CDR1 SNHLY and CDR2 FYNNEI. This chain's CDR3 is CASSGETSYNSPLHF. The CDR3 DNA sequence: TGTGCCAGCAGTGGCGAGACAAGTTATAATTCACCCCTCCACTTT.